This T cell receptor beta chain was sequenced during a study of CD8 T cells in Susac syndrome. A quantity of about 0.5 to 1 ug RNA underwent reverse transcription using random hexamers. TCRdb passed the immunoSEQ multiplex PCR reads through MiXCR, listing each CDR3 protein once. The sample has about 120,000 distinct CDR3 sequences; just over 95% are singletons. Between the trimmed V and J ends, which lost 5 bases and 6 bases, there was a span of 10 bases. The CDR3 runs 12 residues. CDR1 and CDR2 (germline): LGHDT, YNNKEL (reference sequence). TEMRA cells were enriched by FACS, while CD8+ and CD4+ T cells were obtained through a negative isolation that was performed magnetically.

The origin of this receptor is a human donor with Susac syndrome. The chain has TRBV3-1 and TRBJ1-2, with D possibly matching TRBD1 (6 bases). The specimen was CD4+ T cells from PBMCs. The CDR3 DNA follows: TGTGCCAGCAGCTCAGGGGAGCATGGCTACACCTTC. Amino acids: CASSSGEHGYTF.